These T cell receptor beta chains were read from a single sample in a study of identical twins. TCRdb independently ran MiXCR on the 5' RACE reads; one entry per CDR3 protein. The repertoire holds about 220,000 distinct CDR3 sequences, approximately 7.9% seen once, with roughly 5.4% in the top ten. This sample also belongs to another study, concerning yellow fever vaccine responses in identical twins.

Material for sequencing was CD8+ T cells sorted from blood. These TCRs come from a woman aged 18-29 years in good health. Each CDR3 is given with its conserved first and last residue. A D gene is named only where the DNA matches it firmly. Clone size is shown for a subset of rows, as once, few, many or a class of expanded clone.

cdr3_aa	cdr3_nt	v_call	j_call	d_call	clone_size
CASSEKAGGPRGELFF	TGTGCCAGCAGTGAAAAAGCGGGGGGGCCCAGAGGGGAGCTGTTTTTT	TRBV2	TRBJ2-2	TRBD2	many
CASSLRAGQDTGELFF	TGTGCCAGCAGTTTAAGGGCAGGGCAGGACACCGGGGAGCTGTTTTTT	TRBV28	TRBJ2-2	.	.
CSVPGQRWGGEQFF	TGCAGCGTACCGGGACAAAGATGGGGAGGAGAGCAGTTCTTC	TRBV29-1	TRBJ2-1	.	many
CASSLGARLAVYEQYF	TGTGCCAGCAGCTTAGGGGCAAGACTAGCAGTCTACGAGCAGTACTTC	TRBV7-8	TRBJ2-7	TRBD2	many
CASSLALMNTEAFF	TGTGCCAGCAGCCTAGCACTGATGAACACTGAAGCTTTCTTT	TRBV3-1	TRBJ1-1	.	.
CASSFEGDQPQHF	TGCGCCAGCAGCTTTGAAGGGGATCAGCCCCAGCATTTT	TRBV5-1	TRBJ1-5	.	many
CASSLSGGHGRIF	TGTGCCAGCAGTTTATCAGGGGGCCACGGTCGGATCTTT	TRBV27	TRBJ1-1	TRBD1	.
CATSSGTTADTGELFF	TGTGCCACCAGCAGTGGGACTACCGCCGACACCGGGGAGCTGTTTTTT	TRBV15	TRBJ2-2	TRBD2	many
CASSFPLGSTEAFF	TGTGCCAGCAGCTTCCCTCTCGGGTCTACTGAAGCTTTCTTT	TRBV7-9	TRBJ1-1	.	.
CASSVGSGAAYEQYF	TGTGCCAGCAGCGTAGGCTCGGGAGCCGCCTACGAGCAGTACTTC	TRBV9	TRBJ2-7	.	few
CSARWTNSEGGFYNEQFF	TGCAGTGCTAGGTGGACTAACTCGGAAGGCGGGTTTTACAATGAGCAGTTCTTC	TRBV20-1	TRBJ2-1	.	few
CSVETGTGSNEQFF	TGCAGCGTTGAAACCGGGACAGGGTCCAATGAGCAGTTCTTC	TRBV29-1	TRBJ2-1	TRBD1	many
CASTRPGGTEAFF	TGTGCCAGCACCCGACCCGGAGGGACTGAAGCTTTCTTT	TRBV12-3/TRBV12-4	TRBJ1-1	.	many
CASSYSLGGIGETQYF	TGTGCCAGCAGTTACTCGCTCGGGGGAATAGGAGAGACCCAGTACTTC	TRBV6-5	TRBJ2-5	.	many
CASRSSSTDTQYF	TGTGCCAGCAGGAGTTCTAGCACAGATACGCAGTATTTT	TRBV28	TRBJ2-3	.	few
CSVHGLAGHTDTQYF	TGCAGCGTCCACGGACTAGCGGGGCACACAGATACGCAGTATTTT	TRBV29-1	TRBJ2-3	TRBD2	few
CASSLIGQSGRAYNEQFF	TGTGCCAGCAGTTTGATTGGACAAAGCGGGAGGGCCTACAATGAGCAGTTCTTC	TRBV12-3/TRBV12-4	TRBJ2-1	TRBD2	.
CATSATGVDYTF	TGTGCCACCAGTGCGACAGGGGTTGACTACACCTTC	TRBV24-1	TRBJ1-2	TRBD1	few
CASSEARENYEQFF	TGTGCCAGCAGTGAAGCGAGGGAAAACTATGAGCAGTTCTTC	TRBV2	TRBJ2-1	.	many
CASSPLAGGYNEQFF	TGTGCCAGCAGTCCCCTAGCGGGAGGATACAATGAGCAGTTCTTC	TRBV3-1	TRBJ2-1	TRBD2	many
CASRAPTGPSYEQYF	TGTGCCAGCAGAGCACCGACAGGGCCTTCCTACGAGCAGTACTTC	TRBV25-1	TRBJ2-7	TRBD1	few
CASSYSIFVGSYEQYF	TGTGCCAGCAGTTACTCAATTTTCGTGGGTTCCTACGAGCAGTACTTC	TRBV6-2/TRBV6-3	TRBJ2-7	.	many
CASSLVFQSSYNEQFF	TGTGCCAGCAGCTTAGTATTTCAAAGCTCCTACAATGAGCAGTTCTTC	TRBV7-6	TRBJ2-1	.	few
CASSLSGGNTEAFF	TGTGCCAGCAGCTTGTCGGGCGGGAACACTGAAGCTTTCTTT	TRBV5-5	TRBJ1-1	.	many
CASSPKGDYNQPQHF	TGTGCCAGCAGTCCGAAGGGGGACTACAATCAGCCCCAGCATTTT	TRBV27	TRBJ1-5	.	many
CASSPGLVADTQYF	TGTGCCAGCAGCCCGGGACTAGTGGCAGATACGCAGTATTTT	TRBV3-1	TRBJ2-3	TRBD2	.